This T cell receptor beta chain was captured in a study of shared T cell receptors in the human thymus. J was trimmed by 4 bases and V by 4 bases; bases with no gene match: 22. This CDR3 is 20 amino acids long. From germline, CDR1 is SGHNT and CDR2 YYREEE (reference sequence). Libraries were prepared by immunoSEQ multiplex PCR; TCRdb keeps only in-frame clonotypes and omits some of them. The table includes 630,000 or so clones, around 87% detected once. These records were also assigned to another study, of human thymus T cells. As reported in that work: It was from resections taken during corrective heart surgery that the thymus tissue came. What related research reported was that thymic repertoires overlapped highly among unrelated individuals.

The specimen was thymocytes. The J gene is TRBJ2-1, the V gene TRBV5-4, with 8 bases lining up with TRBD2. The TCR was taken from a boy under two years old with a congenital heart defect. CDR3 nucleotides: TGTGCCAGCAGCCGGAGTCTAGGGGCGGGGGGATATTATGTTTACAATGAGCAGTTCTTC. Its protein product is CASSRSLGAGGYYVYNEQFF.